The clone carrying this T cell receptor beta chain was recorded a few times. The data stem from a study of blood T cell repertoires in COVID-19. This CDR3 comprises 14 residues. Generated by immunoSEQ multiplex PCR, the TCRdb table keeps only in-frame clones and is missing some. Of around 190,000 clones in the sample, approximately 80% were seen once. This TCR came from a woman aged 45 to 65 with acute or convalescent COVID-19. V gene TRBV21-1 combines with J gene TRBJ2-5; TRBD2 reflects the table's D call only, with no check against the DNA. TRBV21-1 is recorded as a pseudogene. The specimen was peripheral blood. The CDR3 spells CASSKKGGRQTQYF. As DNA, the CDR3 is TGTGCCAGCAGCAAAAAGGGGGGGCGCCAGACCCAGTACTTC.